Listed below are T cell receptor beta chains from one sample, sequenced in a study of CD8 T cells in Susac syndrome. TCRdb analysed the immunoSEQ multiplex PCR reads with MiXCR anew, one entry per CDR3 protein. This sample has about 240,000 distinct CDR3 sequences, with about 95% found just once. Sequenced: CD4+ T cells from PBMCs. The receptors were sampled from a human donor with Susac syndrome. Each CDR3 is given with its conserved first and last residue. D genes are given only for firm matches. Rows give clone size only sometimes, using once, few, many, or a class for an expanded clone.

clone_size: -; d_call: -; v_call: TRBV7-2; j_call: TRBJ2-6; cdr3_aa: CASSLGRHSGANVLTF; cdr3_nt: TGTGCCAGCAGCTTAGGGCGGCACTCTGGGGCCAACGTCCTGACTTTC
clone_size: -; d_call: TRBD2; v_call: TRBV20-1; j_call: TRBJ2-7; cdr3_aa: CSGSSGSSYEQYF; cdr3_nt: TGCAGTGGCAGTAGCGGGAGCTCCTACGAGCAGTACTTC
clone_size: -; d_call: TRBD2; v_call: TRBV10-3; j_call: TRBJ2-3; cdr3_aa: CASWSSGREPDTQYF; cdr3_nt: TGTGCCAGCTGGAGTAGCGGGAGAGAGCCAGATACGCAGTATTTT
clone_size: once; d_call: TRBD2; v_call: TRBV20-1; j_call: TRBJ2-7; cdr3_aa: CSARDSTGTSGMYEQYF; cdr3_nt: TGCAGTGCTAGAGATTCCACTGGGACTAGCGGGATGTACGAGCAGTACTTC
clone_size: -; d_call: -; v_call: TRBV2; j_call: TRBJ2-2; cdr3_aa: CASSETTGELFF; cdr3_nt: TGTGCCAGCAGCGAAACCACCGGGGAGCTGTTTTTT
clone_size: -; d_call: TRBD2; v_call: TRBV6-6; j_call: TRBJ2-1; cdr3_aa: CASSYPLAGVYNEQFF; cdr3_nt: TGTGCCAGCAGTTACCCTCTAGCGGGAGTTTACAATGAGCAGTTCTTC
clone_size: -; d_call: -; v_call: TRBV4-2; j_call: TRBJ2-3; cdr3_aa: CASSQDRSTDTQYF; cdr3_nt: TGTGCCAGCAGCCAAGATCGAAGCACAGATACGCAGTATTTT
clone_size: -; d_call: -; v_call: TRBV18; j_call: TRBJ1-3; cdr3_aa: CASSPPYSGNTIYF; cdr3_nt: TGTGCCAGCTCACCACCCTACTCTGGAAACACCATATATTTT
clone_size: few; d_call: -; v_call: TRBV9; j_call: TRBJ2-2; cdr3_aa: CASSAGTNTGELFF; cdr3_nt: TGTGCCAGCAGCGCAGGGACGAACACCGGGGAGCTGTTTTTT
clone_size: once; d_call: -; v_call: TRBV7-3; j_call: TRBJ2-1; cdr3_aa: CASSLTRAGEQFF; cdr3_nt: TGTGCCAGCAGCTTAACTAGGGCGGGTGAGCAGTTCTTC
clone_size: -; d_call: -; v_call: TRBV11-3; j_call: TRBJ2-1; cdr3_aa: CASSVWGVHEQFF; cdr3_nt: TGTGCCAGCAGCGTCTGGGGGGTCCATGAGCAGTTCTTC
clone_size: -; d_call: -; v_call: TRBV28; j_call: TRBJ1-2; cdr3_aa: CASSINYGYTF; cdr3_nt: TGTGCCAGCAGTATTAACTATGGCTACACCTTC
clone_size: -; d_call: -; v_call: TRBV7-9; j_call: TRBJ2-2; cdr3_aa: CASSLPPVVGELFF; cdr3_nt: TGTGCCAGCAGCCTACCCCCTGTGGTCGGGGAGCTGTTTTTT
clone_size: -; d_call: -; v_call: TRBV29-1; j_call: TRBJ2-3; cdr3_aa: CSVVRVTDTQYF; cdr3_nt: TGCAGCGTTGTCAGGGTAACAGATACGCAGTATTTT
clone_size: -; d_call: -; v_call: TRBV4-1; j_call: TRBJ1-1; cdr3_aa: CASSQVGHTPHTEAFF; cdr3_nt: TGCGCCAGCAGCCAAGTGGGTCACACACCACACACTGAAGCTTTCTTT
clone_size: -; d_call: -; v_call: TRBV21-1; j_call: TRBJ2-7; cdr3_aa: CASSKAEGREQYF; cdr3_nt: TGTGCCAGCAGCAAAGCTGAGGGACGGGAGCAGTACTTC
clone_size: -; d_call: -; v_call: TRBV28; j_call: TRBJ2-1; cdr3_aa: CASSRMGGRGQFF; cdr3_nt: TGTGCCAGCAGTAGGATGGGGGGGCGAGGGCAGTTCTTC
clone_size: -; d_call: -; v_call: TRBV29-1; j_call: TRBJ2-4; cdr3_aa: CSARGGRGDIQYF; cdr3_nt: TGCAGCGCCAGAGGGGGGAGAGGTGACATTCAGTACTTC
clone_size: few; d_call: -; v_call: TRBV29-1; j_call: TRBJ2-5; cdr3_aa: CSVGSQETQYF; cdr3_nt: TGCAGCGTTGGGTCGCAAGAGACCCAGTACTTC
clone_size: once; d_call: -; v_call: TRBV7-2; j_call: TRBJ1-1; cdr3_aa: CASSLGQANTEAFF; cdr3_nt: TGTGCCAGCAGCTTAGGTCAGGCGAACACTGAAGCTTTCTTT
clone_size: few; d_call: TRBD1; v_call: TRBV20-1; j_call: TRBJ1-2; cdr3_aa: CSARRQGGYGYTF; cdr3_nt: TGCAGTGCTAGGAGACAGGGGGGCTATGGCTACACCTTC
clone_size: -; d_call: -; v_call: TRBV30; j_call: TRBJ1-1; cdr3_aa: CAWEGGGTEAFF; cdr3_nt: TGTGCCTGGGAGGGAGGGGGCACTGAAGCTTTCTTT
clone_size: -; d_call: TRBD2; v_call: TRBV23-1; j_call: TRBJ2-1; cdr3_aa: CASSQSGGAPVNEQFF; cdr3_nt: TGCGCCAGCAGTCAATCGGGAGGGGCGCCAGTAAATGAGCAGTTCTTC
clone_size: -; d_call: TRBD1; v_call: TRBV30; j_call: TRBJ1-1; cdr3_aa: CAFGPRDRETREAFF; cdr3_nt: TGTGCCTTCGGACCTAGAGACAGGGAAACCAGGGAAGCTTTCTTT
clone_size: -; d_call: -; v_call: TRBV18; j_call: TRBJ2-1; cdr3_aa: CASSPGDRGNEQFF; cdr3_nt: TGTGCCAGCTCACCTGGGGACCGAGGGAATGAGCAGTTCTTC
clone_size: -; d_call: TRBD1; v_call: TRBV15; j_call: TRBJ2-7; cdr3_aa: CATGRIRTGPVYEQYF; cdr3_nt: TGTGCCACCGGTCGGATAAGGACAGGGCCGGTATACGAGCAGTACTTC
clone_size: -; d_call: TRBD1; v_call: TRBV28; j_call: TRBJ1-2; cdr3_aa: CASMTGGEHSYTF; cdr3_nt: TGTGCCAGCATGACAGGGGGCGAACATAGCTACACCTTC
clone_size: once; d_call: -; v_call: TRBV9; j_call: TRBJ1-1; cdr3_aa: CASSVGRAGDTEAFF; cdr3_nt: TGTGCCAGCAGCGTTGGCAGGGCAGGGGACACTGAAGCTTTCTTT
clone_size: -; d_call: -; v_call: TRBV20-1; j_call: TRBJ2-1; cdr3_aa: CRAREARPDNEQFF; cdr3_nt: TGCAGGGCTAGAGAGGCTCGGCCAGACAATGAGCAGTTCTTC
clone_size: -; d_call: -; v_call: TRBV5-4; j_call: TRBJ2-7; cdr3_aa: CASSSEGYRGSREQYF; cdr3_nt: TGTGCCAGCAGCTCGGAGGGGTACAGGGGCTCTCGCGAGCAGTACTTC
clone_size: -; d_call: -; v_call: TRBV6-5; j_call: TRBJ1-1; cdr3_aa: CASSYSPLQGMRAFF; cdr3_nt: TGTGCCAGCAGTTACTCTCCGTTACAGGGTATGAGAGCTTTCTTT
clone_size: -; d_call: -; v_call: TRBV20-1; j_call: TRBJ1-1; cdr3_aa: CSASTATGWAEAFF; cdr3_nt: TGCAGTGCGAGCACAGCCACAGGGTGGGCTGAAGCTTTCTTT